This entry is about one T cell receptor (beta chain). Its antigen is as yet unknown. The entry originates in a study of T cells in narcolepsy. CDR1 and CDR2 from the germline V gene are LNHDA and SQIVND (reference sequence). The CDR3 has 15 amino acids. Trimming shortened V by 1 base and J by 8 bases, and 15 bases separated the two germline ends. Clones were sequenced by immunoSEQ multiplex PCR, and TCRdb holds only the in-frame ones, with some missing. The sample lists approximately 25,000 clones; roughly 64% were seen once. Points from the study as a whole: Healthy controls reportedly lacked the autoreactive clonotypes serially found in patients' blood. Same-patient CSF and blood CD4+ T cell clonotypes included HCRT-specific and TRIB2-specific autoreactive ones.

The chain carries TRBV19 and TRBJ2-1, with D perhaps being TRBD1 or TRBD2 (5 bases each). The clonotype was recovered from a human donor in good health. Input material: memory (CD45RA-) CD4+ T cells from blood. The CDR3 region is CASSIGGAPRDEQFF. The CDR3 nucleotides read TGTGCCAGTAGTATAGGAGGGGCCCCCAGGGATGAGCAGTTCTTC.